This entry lists 23 T cell receptor beta chains sequenced from one sample in a study of tumor and adjacent non-tumor tissue in lung cancer. RNA was extracted from bulk tissue without any cell sorting. TCRbeta libraries were built with three rounds of nested PCR, modified from ARM-PCR. TCRdb redid the calling of the multiplex PCR reads with MiXCR, one entry per CDR3 protein. The sample has roughly 200,000 distinct CDR3 sequences; roughly 70% are singletons. Sequencing input: lung tumor tissue. These receptors all come from a man in his 60s with non-small cell lung cancer.

There are many counts of this clonotype. The V call is TRBV11-3, the J call TRBJ2-3; TRBD2 matches at 10 bases. Germline-derived CDR1 and CDR2 are SGHNT and YENEEA. The CDR3 length is 17 residues. V was pared by 1 base and J by 6 bases, with 10 bases of the junction left unmatched. CDR3: CASSLVASGRGDDTQYF. The CDR3 nucleotides read TGTGCCAGCAGCTTAGTGGCTAGCGGGAGAGGCGACGATACGCAGTATTTT. The variable domain in full, with the rest retrieved from reference TRBV11-3 and TRBJ2-3, is EAGVVQSPRYKIIEKKQPVAFWCNPISGHNTLYWYLQNLGQGPELLIRYENEEAVDDSQLPKDRFSAERLKGVDSTLKIQPAELGDSAVYLCASSLVASGRGDDTQYFGPGTRLTVL.

This chain's CDR3 is CASKFKSTETTGELFF. CDR3 DNA sequence: TGTGCCAGCAAGTTCAAGTCAACAGAGACCACCGGGGAGCTGTTTTTT. The V gene is TRBV6-5, the J gene TRBJ2-2; D unclear. CDR3 length: 16 amino acids. Germline loops: CDR1 MNHEY, CDR2 SVGAGI. Between the trimmed V and J ends, which lost 7 bases and 4 bases, there was a span of 19 bases.

With regard to this clonotype: Being one base from a much bigger clone, this may be a read error. This chain links TRBV20-1 with TRBJ1-4, with 8 bases matching TRBD1. The CDR3 consists of 13 residues. Germline-derived CDR1 and CDR2 are DFQATT and SNEGSKA (reference sequence). The CDR3: CNAEDREGEKLFF. The DNA of the CDR3 is TGCAATGCCGAGGACAGGGAGGGAGAAAAACTGTTTTTT.

The chain combines TRBV5-4 with TRBJ2-1; the match to TRBD2 covers 8 bases. The CDR3 runs 17 residues. Germline CDR1 is SGHNT and CDR2 is YYREEE (reference sequence). Trimming took 0 bases from V and 2 from J; bases not matched to a gene: 7. CDR3 in amino acids: CASSLGGISGAYNEQFF. CDR3 DNA: TGTGCCAGCAGCTTGGGCGGGATTAGCGGGGCCTACAATGAGCAGTTCTTC.

This clonotype has ten or more counts. The chain carries TRBV29-1 and TRBJ2-1; D possibly corresponds to TRBD1 (6 bases). Germline CDR1 reads SQVTM; CDR2 reads ANQGSEA. V lost 6 bases and J 0 bases, leaving 12 bases between the germline ends. The CDR3 extends over 14 amino acids. Here the CDR3 reads CSVGQLSSYNEQFF. The CDR3 region has the DNA TGCAGCGTCGGACAGTTAAGCTCCTACAATGAGCAGTTCTTC.

The J gene is TRBJ2-3, the V gene TRBV20-1; TRBD2 matches 12 bases. After removal of 6 bases from V and 8 bases from J, the junction contained 15 bases not matched to a gene. The CDR3 spans 16 residues. From germline, CDR1 is DFQATT and CDR2 SNEGSKA (reference sequence). CDR3 loop: CSADAILAGGHGTQYF. The CDR3 coding sequence is TGCAGTGCAGACGCCATACTAGCGGGGGGACATGGTACGCAGTATTTT.

Regarding this clonotype: This may be a read error: a much more frequent sequence differs by one nucleotide. The chain recombines TRBV12-3 or TRBV12-4 with TRBJ1-5, with D uncertain. The CDR3 consists of 13 residues. CDR3 nucleotides: TGTACCAGCAGATTAGGACGGGATCAGCCCCAGCATTTT. This translates into CTSRLGRDQPQHF.

About this clonotype itself: At one end the junction does not follow the germline gene, possibly because of a read error. The rearrangement uses TRBV20-1 and TRBJ2-1, with D unresolved. Germline CDR1 DFQATT, CDR2 SNEGSKA (reference sequence). This CDR3 region has 15 residues. The CDR3 region is CSSRAPWSSYNEQFF. The CDR3 coding sequence is TGCAGTTCTAGGGCTCCCTGGAGCTCCTACAATGAGCAGTTCTTC.

As DNA, the CDR3 is TGCAGTGCTAGAGCAGGTGGTACTAGCAAGTACTTC. This encodes CSARAGGTSKYF. V is TRBV20-1 and J is TRBJ2-7; D perhaps matches TRBD2 (6 bases). The V end was cut by 1 base, the J end by 11 bases, with 15 bases between. Germline V gene sequence: CDR1 DFQATT, CDR2 SNEGSKA (reference sequence). The CDR3 is made up of 12 amino acids.

The chain couples TRBV11-3 to TRBJ2-1; D is ambiguous. V lost 5 bases and J lost 7, with 18 bases in between. The CDR3 spans 15 residues. The germline V gene has CDR1 SGHNT and CDR2 YENEEA. CDR3 sequence reads: CASSVRMGGENEQFF. The CDR3 DNA follows: TGTGCCAGCAGCGTCCGGATGGGTGGAGAAAATGAGCAGTTCTTC.

This chain connects TRBV11-3 to TRBJ1-2; no firm D call. Deletions cut 5 bases from V and 1 base from J, with 11 bases between. CDR3 size: 14 residues. Germline assignment: CDR1 SGHNT and CDR2 YENEEA. The CDR3 nucleotides read TGTGCCAGCAGCCCTTGGAACATTAACTATGGCTACACCTTC. Protein: CASSPWNINYGYTF.

This clonotype turned up a few times. Being one base from a much bigger clone, this may be a read error. V gene TRBV10-1 combines with J gene TRBJ2-7; 12 bases fit TRBD2. The CDR3 consists of 13 residues. Germline V CDR1 and CDR2: WNHNN, SYGVQD (reference sequence). The CDR3, as DNA: TGCGCCAACAGTGCGGGACTAGCGGGCGAGCAGTACTTC. Residues: CANSAGLAGEQYF.

This chain connects TRBV20-1 to TRBJ2-7, with D possibly TRBD1 on 6 matching bases. This CDR3 is built from 13 residues. CDR1 is DFQATT, CDR2 SNEGSKA, per germline (reference sequence). CDR3: CVKNGQLSYEQYF. The CDR3 region has the DNA TGCGTCAAGAATGGACAGCTCTCCTACGAGCAGTACTTC.

With respect to this clonotype: As the CDR3 is not closed by the conserved phenylalanine or tryptophan, this likely results from a read error. The rearrangement links TRBV28 to TRBJ1-6; D call uncertain. The germline V and J ends were trimmed by 2 bases and 8 bases, with 10 bases remaining between them. This CDR3 spans 14 amino acids. Germline-derived CDR1 and CDR2 are MDHEN and SYDVKM. The chain's CDR3 is CASSLSPYDSPLHI. CDR3 nucleotides: TGTGCCAGCAGTTTAAGTCCTTATGATTCACCCCTCCACATT.

A few counts support this clonotype. V and J are TRBV20-1 and TRBJ2-3, with 8 bases that match TRBD2. Per the germline V gene, CDR1 is DFQATT and CDR2 is SNEGSKA (reference sequence). The CDR3 runs to 14 residues. J was trimmed by 4 bases and V by 3 bases; bases with no gene match: 6. The CDR3 DNA reads TGCAGTGCTAGCAATATCGGGAGGGCAGATACGCAGTATTTT. This translates into CSASNIGRADTQYF.

In the case of this clonotype: The junction does not match germline at one end; this may be a read error. CDR3 nucleotides: TGCGGTGCCTTAGGACAGGGGGCAACCCACGCGCAGTACTTC. Translation gives CGALGQGATHAQYF. The chain carries TRBV20-1 and TRBJ2-7; 11 bases align to TRBD1. Germline lookup yields CDR1 DFQATT and CDR2 SNEGSKA (reference sequence). This CDR3 comprises 14 residues.

The chain combines TRBV6-5 with TRBJ2-7; 10 bases agree with TRBD2. Germline lookup yields CDR1 MNHEY and CDR2 SVGAGI. The CDR3 loop spans 16 amino acids. With V trimmed by 6 bases and J by 0 bases, 8 bases remained unmatched. CDR3 region: CASRPGTSEGSYEQYF. CDR3 DNA: TGTGCCAGCAGACCCGGGACTAGCGAGGGCTCCTACGAGCAGTACTTC.

The rearrangement uses TRBV10-3 and TRBJ2-6, with TRBD2 identical over 8 bases. V lost 8 bases, J lost 1 base, and 10 bases stayed unmatched. CDR1 and CDR2 (germline): ENHRY, SYGVKD. The CDR3 loop spans 17 amino acids. The CDR3 here is CAIGGSGELSGANVLTF. The CDR3 DNA reads as TGTGCCATCGGTGGTAGCGGGGAATTATCTGGGGCCAACGTCCTGACTTTC.

Points on this clonotype: This sequence may be a read error, since a much larger clone differs from it by one base. A read error is likely, as this CDR3 ends without the conserved phenylalanine or tryptophan. The rearrangement links TRBV5-6 to TRBJ1-2, with TRBD1 matching 8 bases. Looked up from germline, CDR1 is SGHDT and CDR2 is YYEEEE. Trimming took 3 bases from V and 8 from J; bases not matched to a gene: 6. The CDR3 is 13 residues long. Here the CDR3 reads CASSSQGGSGYTS. The CDR3 coding sequence is TGTGCCAGCAGCTCACAGGGGGGCTCCGGCTACACCTCC.

As for this clonotype: One junction end disagrees with the germline gene, perhaps due to a read error. The rearrangement joins TRBV6-2 or TRBV6-3 to TRBJ2-5, with TRBD1 as a possible D gene (5 bases). The germline V gene has CDR1 MNHEY and CDR2 SVGEGT. The CDR3 is made up of 13 amino acids. The chain's CDR3 is CVSKKGVQETQYF. The CDR3 nucleotides read TGTGTCAGCAAAAAAGGGGTCCAAGAGACTCAGTACTTT.

This chain links TRBV20-1 with TRBJ2-7; unclear D gene. Trimming stripped 6 bases from V and 3 bases from J, with 12 bases between. CDR1 and CDR2 from the germline V gene are DFQATT and SNEGSKA (reference sequence). The CDR3 sequence is 12 residues long. CDR3 nucleotide sequence: TGCAGTGCCTTGTCGGACGACTACGAGCAGTACTTC. This gives the protein CSALSDDYEQYF.

This clonotype was seen more than once but under ten times. Since a much larger clone is just one base distant, this may be a read error. The gene calls are TRBV6-6 and TRBJ1-1; D not resolved. This CDR3 has 13 amino acids. The V gene's germline CDR1 is MNHNY and CDR2 SVGAGI (reference sequence). CDR3 nucleotides: TGTACCAGCAGTTACCAAAGGGACACTGAAGCTTTCTTT. Its protein is CTSSYQRDTEAFF.

This clonotype was detected once. This could be a read error, since a much larger clone is one nucleotide away. This chain links TRBV11-1 with TRBJ2-7; 10 nucleotides line up with TRBD2. The V gene's germline CDR1 is SGHAT and CDR2 FQDESV (reference sequence). The CDR3 contains 18 residues. Unmatched junction bases numbered 13, after V lost 1 base and J lost 4 bases. CDR3 sequence reads: CASSLGDPGLASDYEQYF. DNA of the CDR3: TGTGCCAGCAGCTTAGGGGATCCGGGACTAGCGAGTGATTACGAGCAGTACTTC.